This note documents a single T cell receptor beta chain sequence. The sample originates from a study of blood T cell repertoires in COVID-19. Overall study context: Researchers got acute and convalescent COVID-19 samples from the United States, Italy and Spain. T cells, B-cell-depleted T cells, or PBMCs supplied cDNA or gDNA.

In the authors' methods: Researchers report that nucleated cell counts were estimated from reference gene primer amplification. Sequencing used immunoSEQ multiplex PCR; TCRdb keeps in-frame clones, though not all of them. That table furnishes V, J and clone size, whereas the DNA furnished D and trimming. The sample includes under 200,000 clones, more than 60% seen only once; the top ten take 2.5% to 3%. The germline CDR1 and CDR2 sequences are MDHEN and SYDVKM. V lost 5 bases to trimming and J lost 0 bases, with 13 bases between them. The CDR3 spans 15 residues. The chain recombines TRBV28 with TRBJ1-1; no definite D call. The TCR was taken from a man in his sixties or seventies with acute or convalescent COVID-19. The sample was peripheral blood. The CDR3 DNA sequence: TGTGCCAGCAGTCCGGATTGGGAGATGAACACTGAAGCTTTCTTT. This gives the protein CASSPDWEMNTEAFF.